Listed below are T cell receptor beta chains from one sample, sequenced in a study of blood T cell repertoires in COVID-19. Some clones are missing from TCRdb's copy, which holds only in-frame ones; the method was immunoSEQ multiplex PCR. The repertoire holds approximately 82,000 clones, with around 80% as singletons. The sample taken for sequencing was peripheral blood. These receptors were obtained from a woman in her 70s with acute or convalescent COVID-19. The CDR3 runs from the conserved cysteine through the conserved F or W. A D gene is named only where the DNA matches it firmly. Clone size is shown for a subset of rows, as once, few, many or a class of expanded clone.

D gene,clone size,V gene,J gene,CDR3 DNA,CDR3 protein
TRBD1,NA,TRBV9,TRBJ1-3,TGTGCCAGCAGCACGCAGACAGGGTTTGGAAACACCATATATTTT,CASSTQTGFGNTIYF
TRBD2,NA,TRBV4-1,TRBJ2-7,TGCGCCAGCAGCCAGGTAACTAGCGGGATAGCGTCCTACGAGCAGTACTTC,CASSQVTSGIASYEQYF
NA,NA,TRBV7-9,TRBJ2-5,TGTGCCAGCAGCTTAGCGGAGGGGACGATTTCTGAGACCCAGTACTTC,CASSLAEGTISETQYF
NA,once,TRBV28,TRBJ2-3,TGTGCCAGCAGTTCCCAGGCCGGAGGGCCTTCCACAGATACGCAGTATTTT,CASSSQAGGPSTDTQYF
TRBD1,NA,TRBV6-4,TRBJ2-3,TGTGCCAGCAGCGCCAGGGGGCCCCTCCCGTATTTT,CASSARGPLPYF
NA,NA,TRBV5-6,TRBJ2-7,TGTGCCAGCCTAGGCCCCGGGAGAAACTACGAGCAGTACTTC,CASLGPGRNYEQYF
NA,NA,TRBV5-5,TRBJ1-3,TGTGCCAGCAGCTTGGGGGGGCACCGCGACTCTGGAAACACCATATATTTT,CASSLGGHRDSGNTIYF
NA,NA,TRBV18,TRBJ1-4,TGTGCCAGCTCACAAAAGGGCAGGGATATGAAAAAACTGTTTTTT,CASSQKGRDMKKLFF
TRBD1,NA,TRBV5-1,TRBJ2-3,TGCGCCAGCAGTAGTGGCAGGGGGACAGATACGCAGTATTTT,CASSSGRGTDTQYF
NA,NA,TRBV7-2,TRBJ1-1,TGTGCCAGCAGCCCACCGAAGATACGCAGTAACACTGAAGCTTTCTTT,CASSPPKIRSNTEAFF
TRBD2,NA,TRBV2,TRBJ2-3,TGTGCCAGCAGCTCCTTTATACTAGCGGGGGGCACAGATACGCAGTATTTT,CASSSFILAGGTDTQYF
NA,NA,TRBV5-1,TRBJ1-5,TGCGCCAGCAGTGAGGGGGGAGGGTCGTCTCAGCCCCAGCATTTT,CASSEGGGSSQPQHF
NA,NA,TRBV27,TRBJ2-5,TGTGCCAGCAGTTTACGGTTCCAGGGAAGAGAGACCCAGTACTTC,CASSLRFQGRETQYF
NA,once,TRBV3-1/TRBV3-2,TRBJ2-2,TGTGCCAGCAGCCAAAACAGGGTAACCACCGGGGAGCTGTTTTTT,CASSQNRVTTGELFF
NA,NA,TRBV6-6,TRBJ1-3,TGTGCCAGCAGTCTACTTTTACAGGGTGGCAGAAACACCATATATTTT,CASSLLLQGGRNTIYF
TRBD2,NA,TRBV5-5,TRBJ2-1,TGTGCCAGCAGCTCCCAGACTAGCGGGAGGATGGTAAGGTCCTACAATGAGCAGTTCTTC,CASSSQTSGRMVRSYNEQFF
TRBD2,NA,TRBV3-1/TRBV3-2,TRBJ2-7,TGTGCCAGCAGCCAAGGCCTAGCGGAGGGCTACGAGCAGTACTTC,CASSQGLAEGYEQYF
TRBD2,once,TRBV27,TRBJ2-1,TGTGCCAGCAGTGACAGCGGGGTCTACAATGAGCAGTTCTTC,CASSDSGVYNEQFF
NA,NA,TRBV5-1,TRBJ1-2,TGCGCCAGCAGTTGGACCGACGGACAGACTAACTATGGCTACACCTTC,CASSWTDGQTNYGYTF
TRBD1,few,TRBV5-4,TRBJ2-2,TGTGCCAGCAGCTTGAGGGGGCCCTCCGGCGGGGAGCTGTTTTTT,CASSLRGPSGGELFF
NA,NA,TRBV4-1,TRBJ2-3,TGCGCCAGCAGCCAAGACCCCAGGGTTGCCACAGATACGCAGTATTTT,CASSQDPRVATDTQYF
NA,NA,TRBV7-8,TRBJ1-3,TGTGCCAGCAGCTTGTTACAGGGACCCTCTGGAAACACCATATATTTT,CASSLLQGPSGNTIYF
NA,NA,TRBV15,TRBJ1-2,TGTGCCACCAGCAGAGGGGGGGAGGGGCAAGCGTATGGCTACACCTTC,CATSRGGEGQAYGYTF
TRBD1,NA,TRBV7-2,TRBJ2-1,TGTGCCAGCAGCTTAGGTGGGACAGGGACTTACAATGAGCAGTTCTTC,CASSLGGTGTYNEQFF
TRBD1,NA,TRBV10-3,TRBJ1-1,TGTGCCATCAGCCTACACGGGACAGCTATGAACACTGAAGCTTTCTTT,CAISLHGTAMNTEAFF
TRBD2,NA,TRBV14,TRBJ2-2,TGTGCCAGCAGGCAGTCGGGCGGGGGGAACACCGGGGAGCTGTTTTTT,CASRQSGGGNTGELFF
NA,NA,TRBV19,TRBJ2-1,TGTGCCAGTAGTAAAGCCTACAGGGTTACTGAGCAGTTCTTC,CASSKAYRVTEQFF
NA,NA,TRBV18,TRBJ1-5,TGTGCCAGCTCACCGGGAGCCGATCAGCCCCAGCATTTT,CASSPGADQPQHF
NA,NA,TRBV15,TRBJ1-6,TGTGCCACCAGCAGAAAAGTCAGTAGCGAGGGTTCACCCCTCCACTTT,CATSRKVSSEGSPLHF
NA,NA,TRBV27,TRBJ1-4,TGTGCCAGCAGTTTAATAGCGGCAACTAATGAAAAACTGTTTTTT,CASSLIAATNEKLFF
NA,NA,TRBV6-5,TRBJ1-2,TGTGCCAGCAGTTACGATAGTGTTGGCAGCGACCATGGCTACACCTTC,CASSYDSVGSDHGYTF
NA,NA,TRBV27,TRBJ2-4,TGTGCCAGCAGCTCCCCCCCTGAAAACATTCAGTACTTC,CASSSPPENIQYF
TRBD2,NA,TRBV18,TRBJ2-1,TGTGCCAGCTCATCGACTAGCGGGAGTACGAATGAGCAGTTCTTC,CASSSTSGSTNEQFF
TRBD1,NA,TRBV5-1,TRBJ2-5,TGCGCCAGCAGCTTTCTCGGGACAGCCGAAGAGACCCAGTACTTC,CASSFLGTAEETQYF
TRBD1,NA,TRBV7-9,TRBJ1-4,TGTGCCAGCTGTTCCGGGACAGGTGACGAAAAACTGTTTTTT,CASCSGTGDEKLFF
TRBD2,NA,TRBV3-1/TRBV3-2,TRBJ2-1,TGTGCCAGCACCTCCGGGACTAGACTTTACAATGAGCAGTTCTTC,CASTSGTRLYNEQFF
NA,NA,TRBV10-1,TRBJ1-2,TGCGCCAGCAGTGAAGGGAGAGGCTATGGCTACACCTTC,CASSEGRGYGYTF
TRBD1,NA,TRBV7-6,TRBJ1-3,TGTGCCAGCAGCTATACAGGGGCGCTTGACACCATATATTTT,CASSYTGALDTIYF
NA,NA,TRBV2,TRBJ1-5,TGTGCCAGCAGTCAGGACGGACTCAATCAGCCCCAGCATTTT,CASSQDGLNQPQHF
TRBD1,NA,TRBV10-2,TRBJ1-1,TGCGCCAGCAGTGAGTACGGAGGGACAGGGGGCACGAGGACTGAAGCTTTCTTT,CASSEYGGTGGTRTEAFF
NA,once,TRBV9,TRBJ1-1,TGTGCCAGCAGCGGGAGGGGAAACACTGAAGCTTTCTTT,CASSGRGNTEAFF
NA,once,TRBV30,TRBJ1-5,TGTGCCTGGAGTGTAAAGGGAGTGTCTTTTCGGCCCCAGCATTTT,CAWSVKGVSFRPQHF
TRBD1,NA,TRBV15,TRBJ2-7,TGTGCCACCAGCAGGGGACAGGGATACTACGAGCAGTACTTC,CATSRGQGYYEQYF
NA,NA,TRBV30,TRBJ1-1,TGTGCCTGGAGCCAAGGAGGGGACACTGAAGCTTTCTTT,CAWSQGGDTEAFF
TRBD1,NA,TRBV30,TRBJ2-7,TGTGCCTGGAGAAGGGTCCCTCGGACAGGGAGAGCCTACGAGCAGTACTTC,CAWRRVPRTGRAYEQYF
TRBD2,once,TRBV24-1,TRBJ2-2,TGTGCCACCAGTGCTGGGACTAGCGGGAACACCGGGGAGCTGTTTTTT,CATSAGTSGNTGELFF
NA,NA,TRBV12-3/TRBV12-4,TRBJ2-7,TGTGCCAGCAGTTACGGGTACGAGCAGTACTTC,CASSYGYEQYF
NA,once,TRBV29-1,TRBJ2-7,TGCAGCGTTGGAATGGTACAGGCTTTCGGTGAGCAGTACTTC,CSVGMVQAFGEQYF
NA,NA,TRBV9,TRBJ2-1,TGTGCCAGCAGCGTAGGTTTAGGGCCGGGGAATGAGCAGTTCTTC,CASSVGLGPGNEQFF
NA,NA,TRBV18,TRBJ1-6,TGTGCCAGCTCACCACCGGCAGGGGCAATTAATTCACCCCTCCACTTT,CASSPPAGAINSPLHF
TRBD1,NA,TRBV3-1/TRBV3-2,TRBJ2-3,TGTGCCAGCAGCCAAGTTATCGGGACAGCGTCCCAAGGGGAAGGCTGGGATACGCAGTATTTT,CASSQVIGTASQGEGWDTQYF
TRBD1,NA,TRBV5-1,TRBJ2-2,TGCGCCAGCAGCCCGACAGGGACAAACACCGGGGAGCTGTTTTTT,CASSPTGTNTGELFF
NA,NA,TRBV15,TRBJ2-7,TGTGCCACCAGCAAAGACTTGGACAGCAACTCCTACGAGCAGTACTTC,CATSKDLDSNSYEQYF
NA,NA,TRBV7-2,TRBJ2-1,TGTGCCAGCAGCCAGACCCGCGCCTCGGGTGAGCAGTTCTTC,CASSQTRASGEQFF
NA,NA,TRBV7-9,TRBJ2-1,TGTGCCAGCAGCTCCACCGGGTACTCCTACAATGAGCAGTTCTTC,CASSSTGYSYNEQFF